By share, the clone carrying this T cell receptor (beta chain) ranks as medium-sized. Its antigen is as yet unknown. CDR3 length equals 15 residues. CDR1 and CDR2 from the germline V gene are MDHEN and SYDVKM. Trimming removed 6 bases from V and 5 bases from J; junction bases left unmatched: 8. This specimen belongs to a study of OX40 agonist ivuxolimab in advanced cancers. General study points: Antigen specificity remained undetermined for the expanded peripheral T cells.

The protocol was immunoSEQ multiplex PCR, while the TCRdb copy is restricted to in-frame clones and leaves out a portion. The table shows 15,000 to 25,000 clones, with nearly 70% occurring only once. The rearrangement uses TRBV28 and TRBJ1-4; 8 nucleotides line up with TRBD1. The sample consisted of CD4+ or CD8+ T cells sorted from blood, taken in a trial of the OX40 agonist ivuxolimab. The receptor was derived from an adult with an advanced solid tumor such as melanoma, head and neck, liver or kidney cancer. CDR3 bases: TGTGCCAGCAGAATACAGGGGGGATTGAATGAAAAACTGTTTTTT. Its protein is CASRIQGGLNEKLFF.